This T cell receptor beta chain appears in the sequencing data of a study of pediatric ulcerative colitis. This CDR3 has 15 amino acids. CDR1 is SGHDT, CDR2 YYEEEE, per germline. During colonoscopy, one to two rectal pinch biopsies were collected. With respect to this clone: One end of the junction is discordant with germline, which a read error may explain.

TCRdb's table, derived via immunoSEQ multiplex PCR, lists solely in-frame clones and lacks some. The sample lists around 20,000 clones, 74% occurring once. The receptor was isolated from a boy between 10 and 17 years old with moderate ulcerative colitis. Input material: gut tissue. The V gene is TRBV5-6, the J gene TRBJ2-7; 8 positions match TRBD2. CDR3 in amino acids: CASSLEAPGGYEQYF. In nucleotides, the CDR3 is TGTGCCAGCAGTTTGGAGGCGCCGGGGGGGTACGAGCAGTACTTC.